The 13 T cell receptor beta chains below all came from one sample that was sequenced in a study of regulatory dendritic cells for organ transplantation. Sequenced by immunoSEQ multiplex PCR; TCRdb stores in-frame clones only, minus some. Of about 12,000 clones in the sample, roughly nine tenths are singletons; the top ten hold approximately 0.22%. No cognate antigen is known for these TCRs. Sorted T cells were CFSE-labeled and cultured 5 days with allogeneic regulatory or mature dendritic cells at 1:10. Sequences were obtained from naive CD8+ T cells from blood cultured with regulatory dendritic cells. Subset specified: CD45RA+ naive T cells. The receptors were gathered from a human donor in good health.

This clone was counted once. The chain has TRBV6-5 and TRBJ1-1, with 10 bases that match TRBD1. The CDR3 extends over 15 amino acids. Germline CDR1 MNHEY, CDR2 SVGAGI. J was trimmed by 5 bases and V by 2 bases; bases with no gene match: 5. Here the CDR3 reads CASSYIRTGGTEAFF. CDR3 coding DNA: TGTGCCAGCAGTTACATCAGGACAGGGGGAACTGAAGCTTTCTTT.

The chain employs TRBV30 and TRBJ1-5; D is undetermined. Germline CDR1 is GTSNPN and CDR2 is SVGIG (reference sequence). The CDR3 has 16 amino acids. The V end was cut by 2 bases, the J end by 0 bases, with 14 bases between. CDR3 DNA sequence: TGTGCCTGGAGTTCCCTGCTTGATGGTAGCAATCAGCCCCAGCATTTT. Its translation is CAWSSLLDGSNQPQHF.

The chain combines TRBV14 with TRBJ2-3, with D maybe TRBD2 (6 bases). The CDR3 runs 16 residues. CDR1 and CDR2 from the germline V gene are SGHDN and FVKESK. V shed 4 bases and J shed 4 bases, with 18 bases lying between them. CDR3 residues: CASSPVYSGVADTQYF. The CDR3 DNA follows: TGTGCCAGCAGCCCCGTTTATTCGGGGGTGGCAGATACGCAGTATTTT.

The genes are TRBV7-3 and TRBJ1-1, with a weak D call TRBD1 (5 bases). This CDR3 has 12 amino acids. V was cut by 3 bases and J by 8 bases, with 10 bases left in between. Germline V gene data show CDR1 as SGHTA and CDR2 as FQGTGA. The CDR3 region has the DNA TGTGCCAGCAGCTTGGGACGGCTCGAAGCTTTCTTT. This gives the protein CASSLGRLEAFF.

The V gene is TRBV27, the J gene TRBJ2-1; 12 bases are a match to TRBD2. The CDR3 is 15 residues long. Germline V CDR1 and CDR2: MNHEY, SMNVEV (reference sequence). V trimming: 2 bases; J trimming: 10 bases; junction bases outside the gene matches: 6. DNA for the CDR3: TGTGCCAGCAGTTTAAGACTAGCGGGAGTCGGAGAGCAGTTCTTC. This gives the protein CASSLRLAGVGEQFF.

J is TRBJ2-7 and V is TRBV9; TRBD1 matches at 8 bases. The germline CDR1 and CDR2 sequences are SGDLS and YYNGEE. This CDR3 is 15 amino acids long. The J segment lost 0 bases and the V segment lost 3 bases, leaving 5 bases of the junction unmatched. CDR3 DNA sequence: TGTGCCAGCAGCGCCGGACAGGGAAGCTCCTACGAGCAGTACTTC. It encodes CASSAGQGSSYEQYF.

CDR3 amino acids: CASSYSGQSNEKLFF. The CDR3 DNA sequence: TGTGCCAGCAGTTACTCCGGGCAGTCTAATGAAAAACTGTTTTTT. The chain has TRBV6-5 and TRBJ1-4; no firm D call. Germline V gives CDR1 MNHEY, CDR2 SVGAGI. The CDR3 extends over 15 amino acids. Trimming removed 0 bases from V and 3 bases from J, with 8 bases in between.

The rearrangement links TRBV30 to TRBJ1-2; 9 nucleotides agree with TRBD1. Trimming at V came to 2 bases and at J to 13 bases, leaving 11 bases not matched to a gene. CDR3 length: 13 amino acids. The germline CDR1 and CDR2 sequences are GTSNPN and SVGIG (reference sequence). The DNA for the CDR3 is TGTGCCTGGAGTTCAACAGGGGGCGCGACCTTCACCTTC. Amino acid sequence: CAWSSTGGATFTF. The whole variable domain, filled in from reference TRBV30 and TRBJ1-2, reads SQTIHQWPATLVQPVGSPLSLECTVEGTSNPNLYWYRQAAGRGLQLLFYSVGIGQISSEVPQNLSASRPQDRQFILSSKKLLLSDSGFYLCAWSSTGGATFTFGSGTRLTVV.

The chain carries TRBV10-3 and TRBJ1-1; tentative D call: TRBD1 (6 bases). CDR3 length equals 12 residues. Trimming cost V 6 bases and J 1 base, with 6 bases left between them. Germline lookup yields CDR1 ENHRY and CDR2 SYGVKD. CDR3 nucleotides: TGTGCCATCAGACAGGGGAACACTGAAGCTTTCTTT. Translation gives CAIRQGNTEAFF.

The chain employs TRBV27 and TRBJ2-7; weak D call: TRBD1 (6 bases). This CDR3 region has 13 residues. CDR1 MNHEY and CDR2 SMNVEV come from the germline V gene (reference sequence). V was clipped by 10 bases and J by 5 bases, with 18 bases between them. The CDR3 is CATQTGVLNEQYF. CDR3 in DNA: TGTGCCACCCAGACAGGTGTGCTCAACGAGCAGTACTTC.

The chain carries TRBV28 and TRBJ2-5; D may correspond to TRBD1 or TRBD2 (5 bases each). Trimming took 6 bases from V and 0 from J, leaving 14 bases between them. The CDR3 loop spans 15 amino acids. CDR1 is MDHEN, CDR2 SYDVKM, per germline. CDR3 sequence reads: CASRNRDQYQETQYF. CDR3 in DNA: TGTGCCAGCAGAAATCGGGACCAATACCAAGAGACCCAGTACTTC.

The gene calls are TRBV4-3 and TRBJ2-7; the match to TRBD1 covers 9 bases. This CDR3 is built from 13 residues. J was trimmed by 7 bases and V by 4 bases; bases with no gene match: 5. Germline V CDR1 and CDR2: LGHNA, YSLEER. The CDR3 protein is CASSPTGGREQYF. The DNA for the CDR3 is TGCGCCAGCAGCCCGACAGGGGGTAGGGAGCAGTACTTC.

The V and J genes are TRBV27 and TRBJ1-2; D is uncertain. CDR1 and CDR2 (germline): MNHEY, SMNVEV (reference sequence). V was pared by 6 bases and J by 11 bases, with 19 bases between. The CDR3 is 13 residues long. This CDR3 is CASSPTLMGWYTF. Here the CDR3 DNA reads TGTGCCAGCAGCCCCACCCTTATGGGCTGGTACACCTTC.